Reported below is one TCR beta chain. Its binding antigen is unknown. This sample is drawn from a study of cytomegalovirus exposure and HLA in healthy donors (dated by TCRdb to about 2017). About the investigation overall: An earlier analysis of approximately 590 of the donors reported 250 to 300 Gb of sequence data and around 110 million unique TCR beta sequences from roughly 180 million T cells. An early release covering roughly 640 HLA-typed donors comprised about 300 gigabases of sequencing data and around 85 million unique TCR sequences. The genetic ancestry cluster associated with self-reported Caucasian donors included 81% of the 398 genotyped donors. The aim of the study was to test whether cataloging public T cell receptors could identify signatures of past pathogen exposure. Using immunosequencing, the study profiled T cell repertoires from 666 subjects and related those repertoires to cytomegalovirus serostatus. Along with the roughly 700-subject first cohort, a separate validation cohort of around 110 different subjects was used. High-throughput TCR immunosequencing, statistical association of individual TCRs with disease status, and machine learning were combined to predict cytomegalovirus infection status. In a later analysis, previously published TCR beta repertoires from about 640 donors were re-analyzed and high-resolution HLA genotyping was added so that TCR occurrence patterns could be studied. The later analysis used no new phenotypic data to find candidate immune exposures, relying instead on TCR beta sequences and their occurrence across donors. In an earlier analysis of several hundred of the donors, high-throughput TCR beta sequencing was used to judge whether each TCR beta V gene segment behaved as functional or pseudogenic. Alongside the repertoire data, information on donor age, sex, ethnicity and CMV serostatus was compiled. A later genetic analysis used genome-wide SNP genotypes for about three fifths of the 666 donors, treating that subset as a discovery cohort. All discovery cohort repertoires had been generated on a single sequencing platform. Class I and class II HLA loci were covered by the typing at four-digit resolution. The number of donors typed differed by locus, with about 620-630 for A, B, C, DRB1 and DQB1, approximately 500 for DQA1, approximately 570 for DPA1, and around 460 for DPB1. Four or five DR-DQ haplotypes were treated as single units for association and clustering because of strong linkage in the cohort. Among 398 genotyped donors of the cohort, an average of approximately 240,000 unique TCR beta nucleotide sequences were sequenced per donor, around 20% of them non-productive. On the study overall, not on this receptor specifically: A group of highly shared sequence variants was considered likely to be a technical artifact of the sequencing pipeline. In a later analysis, HLA-associated TCR beta chains were found to be more clonally expanded and to have lower generation probabilities than equally common non-associated chains. The authors suggested that the approach could potentially be generalized to other disease states and immunological phenotypes. Across donors, most TCR sequences were observed very rarely, whereas some public TCRs were present in many individuals. CMV serostatus was the only immune exposure information available for the cohort. At a false discovery rate of 0.05, a later analysis linked approximately 18,000 TCR beta sequences to specific HLA alleles. In vitro tests confirmed that a few of the cytomegalovirus-associated TCR beta chains recognize cytomegalovirus antigens. A further reported finding was that TCR beta sequences accurately predicted the HLA-A and HLA-B alleles for most subjects in the first cohort. The classifier was reported to diagnose cytomegalovirus status with high specificity and sensitivity in both the original cohort and the validation cohort. When HLA alleles, especially DR and DQ, strongly co-occurred, TCR associations were difficult to assign to individual alleles. This cohort had only TCR beta chains sequenced, and the lack of alpha or paired-chain data limited which features could be detected. In a later genetic analysis, fewer N-insertions in productive TCRs were reported among donors in an Asian-associated ancestry cluster than the approximately 670-donor mean. In an earlier analysis of roughly 560 of the donors, most TCR beta V segments were observed in productive rearrangements about 90% or about 30% of the time, broadly matching IMGT annotations. Some IMGT-functional V segments, including TRBV6-2 and TRBV6-3, could not be distinguished by the 87-base-pair reads and were therefore excluded. According to a later analysis, most CMV-associated TCR beta chains appeared to be HLA-restricted, and the HLA associations seemed to be driven largely by CMV exposure. HLA typing was unavailable for some donors at each locus, so association tests used only the typed subset. According to a later analysis, parvovirus B19, influenza, CMV and Epstein-Barr virus appeared linked to several top co-occurrence clusters. V-gene and J-gene trimming of TCR beta chains was associated with a missense DCLRE1C variant in a later genetic analysis, and the association was replicated in an independent cohort. A total of 150 to 200 TCR beta chains were listed by the study as associated with cytomegalovirus. Roughly uniform sequencing depth across donors was assumed in presence/absence analyses, although this assumption may not hold. In a later analysis, the rate of TCR association differed among HLA loci, with DRB1 alleles having the most associated TCRs and HLA-C alleles having the fewest. Because counts were too low, roughly 18 rarely observed V segments, including chromosome 9 orphons, were left out of the earlier analysis of 500 to 750 of the donors. Correlated functional status among segregating V segments might be attributable to linkage disequilibrium, but an unknown experimental factor could not be ruled out.

The cohort was made up of roughly 670 healthy bone marrow donors. Cohort members were all nominally healthy when sampled, although unrecorded immune exposures were likely present. The donor tested CMV seropositive, placing the donor among the roughly 300 seropositive members of the cohort. A peripheral blood sample was provided by each donor, and peripheral blood mononuclear cells were used for TCR beta sequencing. The Qiagen DNeasy Blood Extraction Kit was used to extract genomic DNA from the blood cell samples. For CDR1 and CDR2, the germline V gene lists SNHLY and FYNNEI. V loses 1 base, J loses 10 bases, and the germline ends lie 16 bases apart. Counted from cysteine to phenylalanine, this CDR3 has 14 amino acids. Only the CDR3 part of the read is kept: 42 bases, read in frame from the first base. The method was the immunoSEQ multiplex PCR assay. For the multiplex PCR, a mixture combining 60 forward primers for TCR Vbeta segments and 13 reverse primers for TCR Jbeta segments was used. A multiplex PCR assay on genomic DNA amplified the CDR3 region of rearranged TCR beta genes. On the Illumina HiSeq System, the amplified TCR beta libraries were sequenced as 87-base-pair reads. The original methods were these. Across the 700 or so repertoires, a later analysis counted 80 million or so unique TCR beta chains, 9.5 million to 12 million of which were shared by at least two donors. Raw reads were error-corrected and collapsed into unique sequences with a nearest-neighbor algorithm that merged closely related sequences to remove PCR and sequencing errors. To assign V, D and J gene segments, CDR3 sequences were aligned to IMGT reference sequences. For a sequence to be retained, at least a six-nucleotide match to both a V gene segment and a J gene segment was required. A rearrangement was called productive if the CDR3 had no stop codons and remained in frame with V and J, and every other rearrangement was called non-productive. CDR3 was defined by IMGT convention, running from the second conserved V-encoded cysteine to the conserved J-encoded phenylalanine. Sequences without an unambiguous match to a single V gene segment were excluded from the earlier analysis of several hundred of the donors. An earlier analysis of several hundred of the donors classified V segments as functional when productive rearrangements were above 56.7% and as segregating when the standard deviation between donors was above 5%. A statistical classification framework was built for diagnosing cytomegalovirus status from the catalog of TCR beta chain sequences. V and J gene assignment, in a later analysis, came from comparing TCR nucleotide sequences with IMGT/GENE-DB human TR gene sequences. A later analysis assigned CDR3 sequences and most-parsimonious VDJ recombination scenarios with the TCRdist pipeline. In a later analysis, each TCR beta chain was defined by its CDR3 amino acid sequence together with its V-gene family, and reads lacking a unique V-gene family were excluded. A later analysis removed 550 to 700 highly shared, low-generation-probability nucleotide sequences to deal with suspected cross-contamination and a sequencing artifact. For each public chain, a later analysis derived a clonal expansion index from normalized ranks of inferred template counts within each repertoire. A later analysis computed generation probabilities with a VDJ recombination model fitted to out-of-frame rearrangements, and checked the results against IGoR. Hypergeometric tests were used in a later analysis to score TCR-TCR, TCR-HLA and TCR-CMV co-occurrence, with a repertoire-size bias correction applied to the TCR pairs. In a later analysis, false discovery rates were estimated by permuting HLA or CMV assignments 20 times. In a later analysis, co-occurring TCRs were grouped with DBSCAN, and TCRdist sequence similarity was added when clustering was performed within HLA-allele-positive subsets. For co-occurrence clustering, repertoires with fewer than 30,000 or more than 120,000 public chains were excluded, along with roughly 5 repertoires with anomalous nucleotide sharing. TCRdb holds this immuneACCESS table with in-frame rearrangements only. Some clones are missing; in checked studies, unresolved V genes explain under half, and the rest has no known cause. The V and J calls and clone size come from that table; D and trimming were worked out from the DNA. The sample table holds about 210,000 clones. The ten largest clones take up about 1% of the sample.

The sequencing input was PBMCs. The sequence is built from TRBV2 and TRBJ1-1; TRBD1 might be the D gene, on 6 matching bases. The TCR sequence derives from a woman in her twenties or thirties in good health and CMV-seropositive. The CDR3 region: CASSEGAGASRAFF. Here is the DNA: TGTGCCAGCAGTGAAGGCGCAGGGGCGTCGCGAGCTTTCTTT.